This is a list of T cell receptor beta chains from one sample in a study of T cell repertoires in ileal Crohn's disease. TCRdb keeps only in-frame clones here, not all; method: immunoSEQ multiplex PCR. The table includes 11,000 to 15,000 clones, approximately 81% detected once. The sample was ileal tissue. The receptors were gathered from an adult with Crohn's disease. The CDR3 runs from the conserved cysteine through the conserved F or W. The D gene is left open where the match is weak. The size field is filled for only some rows; it gives once, few, many or a size class.

J gene	D gene	clone size	V gene	CDR3 length	CDR3 protein	CDR3 DNA
TRBJ1-2	TRBD1	.	TRBV19	17	CASSITPDRKNFDGYTF	TGTGCCAGTAGTATAACTCCGGACAGGAAAAATTTCGATGGCTACACCTTC
TRBJ2-3	.	.	TRBV29-1	11	CSVENTDTQYF	TGCAGCGTGGAGAACACAGATACGCAGTATTTT
TRBJ2-5	TRBD1	.	TRBV28	15	CASTGTGYDQETQYF	TGTGCCAGCACCGGGACAGGGTATGACCAAGAGACCCAGTACTTC
TRBJ1-1	TRBD1	.	TRBV19	13	CASSDRGITEAFF	TGTGCCAGTTCCGACAGGGGAATCACTGAAGCTTTCTTT
TRBJ1-1	TRBD1	.	TRBV5-1	16	CASSLGIQGVGTEAFF	TGCGCCAGCAGCTTGGGGATACAGGGGGTTGGCACTGAAGCTTTCTTT
TRBJ2-7	TRBD2	.	TRBV9	15	CASSGRNGRLAEQYF	TGTGCCAGCAGCGGGCGTAACGGGAGGTTGGCCGAGCAGTACTTC
TRBJ2-7	TRBD1	.	TRBV10-3	18	CAISRTGTYRSSSYEQYF	TGTGCCATCAGCCGGACAGGGACCTATCGGTCTAGCTCCTACGAGCAGTACTTC
TRBJ1-5	TRBD1	.	TRBV23-1	17	CASSQARGPRGNQPQHF	TGCGCCAGCAGTCAAGCTAGGGGGCCGCGGGGCAATCAGCCCCAGCATTTT
TRBJ1-5	TRBD1	.	TRBV6-5	15	CASSPGQGAFGPQHF	TGTGCCAGCAGCCCCGGACAGGGGGCGTTTGGGCCCCAGCATTTT
TRBJ1-3	.	.	TRBV28	14	CASSFVREVNTIYF	TGTGCCAGCAGTTTCGTTCGGGAGGTAAACACCATATATTTT
TRBJ2-4	.	.	TRBV19	16	CASSIMRGQAKNIQYF	TGTGCCAGTAGTATAATGAGGGGACAAGCCAAAAACATTCAGTACTTC
TRBJ1-1	TRBD1	.	TRBV5-1	15	CASTYSTGMNTEAFF	TGCGCCAGCACCTATTCGACAGGGATGAACACTGAAGCTTTCTTT
TRBJ1-1	TRBD1	.	TRBV19	12	CASRGTGTEAFF	TGTGCCAGTAGGGGGACAGGGACTGAAGCTTTCTTT
TRBJ2-1	TRBD2	.	TRBV7-2	14	CASSPVNSGNEQFF	TGTGCCAGCAGCCCGGTGAATAGCGGGAATGAGCAGTTCTTC
TRBJ2-7	TRBD1	.	TRBV7-2	17	CASSLWAPGQRGYEQYF	TGTGCCAGCAGCTTATGGGCCCCGGGACAGAGAGGCTACGAGCAGTACTTC
TRBJ2-1	.	.	TRBV27	13	CASSRHSFLEQFF	TGTGCCAGCAGTCGCCACTCCTTCCTTGAGCAGTTCTTC
TRBJ2-2	TRBD2	.	TRBV11-3	15	CASSPGLAGTGELFF	TGTGCCAGCAGCCCAGGACTAGCGGGAACCGGGGAGCTGTTTTTT
TRBJ1-5	TRBD1	few	TRBV2	15	CASSEDRATNQPQHF	TGTGCCAGCAGTGAGGACAGGGCCACCAATCAGCCCCAGCATTTT
TRBJ2-1	TRBD1	.	TRBV19	15	CASSGDRQPYNEQFF	TGTGCCAGTAGTGGGGACAGACAACCCTACAATGAGCAGTTCTTC
TRBJ1-2	.	once	TRBV6-1	12	CASSDNGNRYTF	TGTGCCAGCAGTGACAACGGGAACCGCTACACCTTC
TRBJ1-3	.	.	TRBV30	11	CAWKGGNTIYF	TGTGCCTGGAAGGGGGGAAACACCATATATTTT
TRBJ1-2	.	.	TRBV6-5	14	CASSYSGHRYGYTF	TGTGCCAGCAGTTACTCGGGCCACAGATATGGCTACACCTTC
TRBJ2-1	.	.	TRBV2	15	CASSATGASYNEQFF	TGTGCCAGCAGCGCGACAGGAGCCTCCTACAATGAGCAGTTCTTC
TRBJ1-1	.	.	TRBV7-2	12	CASSPPGPEAFF	TGTGCCAGCAGCCCCCCTGGGCCTGAAGCTTTCTTT
TRBJ1-2	TRBD1	.	TRBV25-1	15	CASRPQGAANYGYTF	TGTGCCAGCAGACCCCAGGGGGCAGCTAACTATGGCTACACCTTC
TRBJ2-7	.	few	TRBV4-2	16	CASSQDPISFPYEQYF	TGTGCCAGCAGCCAAGACCCGATTAGCTTCCCCTACGAGCAGTACTTC
TRBJ2-7	TRBD2	.	TRBV5-5	16	CASSLRGGAGSYEQYF	TGTGCCAGCAGCTTAAGGGGAGGGGCAGGCTCCTACGAGCAGTACTTC
TRBJ2-2	.	.	TRBV6-5	15	CASSYDQGHTGELFF	TGTGCCAGCAGTTACGACCAGGGCCACACCGGGGAGCTGTTTTTT
TRBJ2-3	TRBD1	.	TRBV6-1	15	CASSENPGGADTQYF	TGTGCCAGCAGTGAAAACCCAGGGGGAGCGGATACGCAGTATTTT
TRBJ2-5	.	.	TRBV15	15	CATSRDRGTQGTQYF	TGTGCCACCAGCAGAGATCGCGGGACTCAGGGGACCCAGTACTTC
TRBJ2-2	.	.	TRBV18	15	CASSREQGLAGELFF	TGTGCCAGCTCCCGTGAGCAGGGGTTGGCCGGGGAGCTGTTTTTT
TRBJ2-5	TRBD1	.	TRBV6-6	16	CASSYSAGGKQETQYF	TGTGCCAGCAGTTACTCGGCAGGGGGCAAACAAGAGACCCAGTACTTC
TRBJ2-7	.	.	TRBV5-4	15	CASSSWSGLSYEQYF	TGTGCCAGCAGCTCCTGGTCTGGACTATCCTACGAGCAGTACTTC
TRBJ1-3	TRBD1	few	TRBV9	16	CASSDGQGAAGNTIYF	TGTGCCAGCAGCGACGGACAGGGGGCGGCTGGAAACACCATATATTTT
TRBJ2-3	.	.	TRBV5-1	14	CASSLVGSPDTQYF	TGCGCCAGCAGCTTGGTTGGGAGTCCAGATACGCAGTATTTT
TRBJ2-1	.	.	TRBV5-4	15	CASSFTGSSYNEQFF	TGTGCCAGCAGCTTCACAGGTAGCTCCTACAATGAGCAGTTCTTC
TRBJ2-7	.	.	TRBV30	13	CAWSVIGGYEQYF	TGTGCCTGGAGTGTGATAGGGGGCTACGAGCAGTACTTC